Below are 3 T cell receptor beta chains sequenced from a single sample in a study of blood T cell repertoires in COVID-19. Sequencing used immunoSEQ multiplex PCR; TCRdb keeps in-frame clones, though not all of them. Of roughly 300,000 clones listed, about 85% are singletons. Source material: PBMCs or T cells enriched from blood (not recorded which). The receptors stem from a woman between 50 and 59 years old who had recovered from COVID-19.

The chain recombines TRBV5-8 with TRBJ2-5, with a possible D match to TRBD1 (6 bases). V was shortened by 4 bases and J by 0 bases, with 13 bases between the two germline ends. This CDR3 contains 15 residues. CDR1 and CDR2 (germline): SGHTS, YDEGEE. The CDR3: CASSLTGFYQETQYF. CDR3 bases: TGTGCCAGCAGCCTCACAGGGTTCTACCAAGAGACCCAGTACTTC.

V gene TRBV12-5 combines with J gene TRBJ2-7, with 8 bases identical to TRBD1. CDR1 is LGHNT, CDR2 FRNRAP, per germline. V trimming: 6 bases; J trimming: 2 bases; junction bases outside the gene matches: 6. The CDR3 loop spans 14 amino acids. The CDR3 protein is CASGRTGRTYEQYF. CDR3 nucleotides: TGTGCTAGTGGAAGGACAGGGCGTACCTACGAGCAGTACTTC.

The chain combines TRBV19 with TRBJ2-7; 9 nucleotides agree with TRBD1. CDR3 length: 13 amino acids. Trimming at V came to 5 bases and at J to 5 bases, leaving 4 bases not matched to a gene. From germline, CDR1 is LNHDA and CDR2 SQIVND (reference sequence). The CDR3 region has the DNA TGTGCCAGTAGTGGGACAGGGATCCACGAGCAGTACTTC. Translated: CASSGTGIHEQYF. The full variable domain, with the rest looked up from reference TRBV19 and TRBJ2-7, is DGGITQSPKYLFRKEGQNVTLSCEQNLNHDAMYWYRQDPGQGLRLIYYSQIVNDFQKGDIAEGYSVSREKKESFPLTVTSAQKNPTAFYLCASSGTGIHEQYFGPGTRLTVT.